Shown below are 28 T cell receptor beta chains from a single sample sequenced in a study of blood T cell repertoires in COVID-19. Some clones are missing from TCRdb's copy, which holds only in-frame ones; the method was immunoSEQ multiplex PCR. The sample includes about 200,000 clones, about 90% of them seen just once. Sequenced material: PBMCs or T cells enriched from blood (not recorded which). Receptors were obtained from a woman younger than 30 who had recovered from COVID-19.

The rearrangement uses TRBV7-6 and TRBJ2-7; the match to TRBD1 covers 7 bases. In germline, CDR1 is SGHVS, CDR2 FNYEAQ. V trimming: 5 bases; J trimming: 2 bases; junction bases outside the gene matches: 6. The CDR3 extends over 14 amino acids. CDR3 sequence: CASSLRQGAYEQYF. In nucleotides, the CDR3 is TGTGCCAGCAGCCTACGACAGGGAGCCTACGAGCAGTACTTC.

V is TRBV29-1 and J is TRBJ2-7, with 9 nucleotides matching TRBD1. V lost 5 bases to trimming and J lost 3 bases; unmatched junction nucleotides: 8. The germline V gene encodes CDR1 SQVTM and CDR2 ANQGSEA. This CDR3 region has 14 residues. Here the CDR3 reads CSVLSEGQGYEQYF. The CDR3 DNA follows: TGCAGCGTTCTAAGTGAGGGACAGGGCTACGAGCAGTACTTC.

The J gene is TRBJ2-2, the V gene TRBV10-3; 8 nucleotides line up with TRBD1. The trim removed 4 bases at V and 0 bases at J, leaving 7 bases unmatched. The CDR3 is 17 residues long. The V gene's germline CDR1 is ENHRY and CDR2 SYGVKD. For the CDR3, the DNA is TGTGCCATCAGTGTGCCAGGGGGCATGACGAACACCGGGGAGCTGTTTTTT. It yields the protein CAISVPGGMTNTGELFF.

This rearrangement joins TRBV3-1 (or the pseudogene TRBV3-2) to TRBJ2-2, with TRBD2 as a possible D gene (5 bases). The CDR3 consists of 14 residues. The germline CDR1 and CDR2 sequences are LGHDT and YNNKEL (reference sequence). V gave up 1 base and J gave up 2 bases, with 5 bases separating them. The CDR3 DNA is TGTGCCAGCAGCCAAGGGACTAACACCGGGGAGCTGTTTTTT. Encoded protein: CASSQGTNTGELFF.

This clone was detected once. The chain recombines TRBV24-1 with TRBJ1-2, with 7 bases aligning to TRBD1. This CDR3 has 13 amino acids. Germline trimming cut 6 bases from V and 6 bases from J; bases unmatched to any gene: 6. Germline V CDR1 and CDR2: KGHDR, SFDVKD. The CDR3 sequence is CATSSGQGDGYTF. The CDR3, as DNA: TGTGCCACCAGTAGCGGGCAGGGGGATGGCTACACCTTC.

This chain links TRBV3-1 (or the pseudogene TRBV3-2) with TRBJ1-1; no firm D call. The V gene lost 4 bases and the J gene lost 3 bases, with 12 bases spanning the gap. Germline V lookup: CDR1 LGHDT, CDR2 YNNKEL (reference sequence). The CDR3 sequence is 14 residues long. Here the CDR3 reads CASSPLSAYTEAFF. The CDR3 DNA is TGTGCCAGCAGCCCACTTTCAGCGTACACTGAAGCTTTCTTT.

The V and J genes are TRBV12-5 and TRBJ2-1; D ambiguous. This CDR3 spans 18 amino acids. From germline, CDR1 is LGHNT and CDR2 FRNRAP. Deletions cut 0 bases from V and 6 bases from J, with 21 bases between. CDR3 residues: CASGLVLPLQKVSNEQFF. DNA for the CDR3: TGTGCTAGTGGTTTGGTACTCCCCCTACAGAAGGTAAGCAATGAGCAGTTCTTC.

The chain carries TRBV27 and TRBJ1-1, with 12 positions matching TRBD1. The V gene end was trimmed by 0 bases and the J gene end by 2 bases; junction bases not matched to a gene: 4. The CDR3 has 17 amino acids. Germline V CDR1 and CDR2: MNHEY, SMNVEV (reference sequence). The CDR3 nucleotides read TGTGCCAGCAGTTTATCGGGACAGGGGGCAGGAAACACTGAAGCTTTCTTT. It codes for CASSLSGQGAGNTEAFF.

The genes are TRBV19 and TRBJ1-1; D is perhaps TRBD1 (5 bases). In germline, CDR1 is LNHDA, CDR2 SQIVND (reference sequence). V was clipped by 4 bases and J by 1 base, with 13 bases between them. This CDR3 spans 15 amino acids. CDR3 nucleotide sequence: TGTGCCAGTAGTAGCATCCGGGGGTCGAACACTGAAGCTTTCTTT. Translated: CASSSIRGSNTEAFF. The variable domain in full, completed from reference TRBV19 and TRBJ1-1, reads DGGITQSPKYLFRKEGQNVTLSCEQNLNHDAMYWYRQDPGQGLRLIYYSQIVNDFQKGDIAEGYSVSREKKESFPLTVTSAQKNPTAFYLCASSSIRGSNTEAFFGQGTRLTVV.

This chain links TRBV11-2 with TRBJ2-1; weak D call: TRBD2 (5 bases). CDR1 is SGHAT, CDR2 FQNNGV, per germline. This CDR3 spans 13 amino acids. V was cut by 1 base and J by 9 bases, with 10 bases left in between. The CDR3: CASSLGLAVEQFF. CDR3 nucleotide sequence: TGTGCCAGCAGCTTAGGGCTAGCTGTTGAGCAGTTCTTC.

The V gene is TRBV28, the J gene TRBJ1-5; no clear D. The V and J ends lost 7 bases and 3 bases respectively, with 7 bases between them. Germline V lookup: CDR1 MDHEN, CDR2 SYDVKM. The CDR3 has 12 residues. CDR3 residues: CASKQVNQPQHF. DNA for the CDR3: TGTGCCAGCAAGCAGGTCAATCAGCCCCAGCATTTT. Full variable domain (outside the CDR3, taken from reference TRBV28 and TRBJ1-5): DVKVTQSSRYLVKRTGEKVFLECVQDMDHENMFWYRQDPGLGLRLIYFSYDVKMKEKGDIPEGYSVSREKKERFSLILESASTNQTSMYLCASKQVNQPQHFGDGTRLSIL.

This chain connects TRBV11-2 to TRBJ1-1; D not resolved. V shed 5 bases and J shed 7 bases, with 20 bases lying between them. Germline V gene lookup returns CDR1 SGHAT and CDR2 FQNNGV. This CDR3 is built from 15 residues. The CDR3 DNA is TGTGCCAGCAGCCTCTTGATAAGATTTTCAGGTGAAGCTTTCTTT. It specifies CASSLLIRFSGEAFF. The whole variable domain, filled in from reference TRBV11-2 and TRBJ1-1, reads EAGVAQSPRYKIIEKRQSVAFWCNPISGHATLYWYQQILGQGPKLLIQFQNNGVVDDSQLPKDRFSAERLKGVDSTLKIQPAKLEDSAVYLCASSLLIRFSGEAFFGQGTRLTVV.

The chain employs TRBV2 and TRBJ1-6; weak D call: TRBD1 (6 bases). CDR3 size: 14 residues. V lost 8 bases and J 0 bases, leaving 8 bases between the germline ends. Germline CDR1 reads SNHLY; CDR2 reads FYNNEI. The CDR3 DNA is TGTGCCAGCCAGGGGATCTCCTATAATTCACCCCTCCACTTT. This sequence encodes CASQGISYNSPLHF.

The CDR3, as DNA: TGCGCCAGCAGCCCGGACAGGAACTATGGCTACACCTTC. Protein sequence: CASSPDRNYGYTF. The rearrangement uses TRBV5-1 and TRBJ1-2; the match to TRBD1 covers 7 bases. V lost 4 bases, J lost 2 bases, and 2 bases stayed unmatched. The germline V gene encodes CDR1 SGHRS and CDR2 YFSETQ. The CDR3 sequence is 13 residues long.

The chain joins TRBV9 to TRBJ2-1; the match to TRBD2 covers 7 bases. The CDR3 loop spans 11 amino acids. V dropped 5 bases and J dropped 7; count of bases not matched to a gene: 0. Germline CDR1 SGDLS, CDR2 YYNGEE. The DNA of the CDR3 is TGTGCCAGCAGGCGGGGGAATGAGCAGTTCTTC. Amino acid sequence: CASRRGNEQFF.

The rearrangement joins TRBV9 to TRBJ2-7; 9 bases align to TRBD1. This CDR3 has 12 amino acids. V was clipped by 7 bases and J by 2 bases; unmatched bases: 1. Germline loops: CDR1 SGDLS, CDR2 YYNGEE. The CDR3 DNA sequence: TGTGCCAGCGGGACAGGGCCCTACGAGCAGTACTTC. It translates to CASGTGPYEQYF.

The chain recombines TRBV5-1 with TRBJ1-1; 9 positions match TRBD1. Germline V gene sequence: CDR1 SGHRS, CDR2 YFSETQ. After removal of 3 bases from V and 1 base from J, the junction contained 4 bases not matched to a gene. The CDR3 sequence is 15 residues long. The CDR3 reads CASSSQTGGNTEAFF. CDR3 DNA: TGCGCCAGCAGCTCTCAGACAGGGGGGAACACTGAAGCTTTCTTT.

This clone appeared a single time. The chain links TRBV9 to TRBJ2-3; 14 bases agree with TRBD2. Unmatched junction bases numbered 5, after V lost 0 bases and J lost 8 bases. The CDR3 is 16 amino acids. Looked up from germline, CDR1 is SGDLS and CDR2 is YYNGEE. Here the CDR3 reads CASSVVTSGGATTQYF. Written as DNA, the CDR3 is TGTGCCAGCAGCGTAGTGACTAGCGGGGGGGCCACTACGCAGTATTTT.

This clone was seen just once. The CDR3 sequence: CASSERRRVRNYGYTF. The CDR3 nucleotides are TGTGCCAGCAGTGAGAGAAGGAGGGTCAGGAACTATGGCTACACCTTC. The chain combines TRBV2 with TRBJ1-2; no firm D call. Germline V gene sequence: CDR1 SNHLY, CDR2 FYNNEI. V lost 3 bases to trimming and J lost 2 bases, with 16 bases between them. There are 16 residues in the CDR3. Combining the CDR3 with reference TRBV2 and TRBJ1-2 gives the whole variable domain EPEVTQTPSHQVTQMGQEVILRCVPISNHLYFYWYRQILGQKVEFLVSFYNNEISEKSEIFDDQFSVERPDGSNFTLKIRSTKLEDSAMYFCASSERRRVRNYGYTFGSGTRLTVV.

The genes are TRBV4-2 and TRBJ2-7; D is unclear. CDR3 length equals 12 residues. CDR1 and CDR2 from the germline V gene are LGHNA and YNFKEQ. Trimming took 0 bases from V and 5 from J, leaving 5 bases between them. The CDR3 bases are TGTGCCAGCAGCCAAGATCTACACGAGCAGTACTTC. Amino acids: CASSQDLHEQYF.

This clone was recorded only once. The chain carries TRBV2 and TRBJ2-2, with 8 positions matching TRBD2. V dropped 6 bases and J dropped 0; count of bases not matched to a gene: 3. This CDR3 is 15 amino acids long. Germline V gives CDR1 SNHLY, CDR2 FYNNEI. Here the CDR3 DNA reads TGTGCCAGCAGAATGGGACTAGCGAACACCGGGGAGCTGTTTTTT. Residues: CASRMGLANTGELFF.

The chain recombines TRBV11-1 with TRBJ2-2, with 8 bases matching TRBD2. The CDR3 runs to 16 residues. Trimming cost V 5 bases and J 0 bases; bases outside gene matches: 5. In germline, CDR1 is SGHAT, CDR2 FQDESV (reference sequence). This CDR3 is CASSRTGGANTGELFF. CDR3 in DNA: TGTGCCAGCAGCCGGACCGGGGGGGCGAACACCGGGGAGCTGTTTTTT. The full variable domain, rest sourced from reference TRBV11-1 and TRBJ2-2, is EAEVAQSPRYKITEKSQAVAFWCDPISGHATLYWYRQILGQGPELLVQFQDESVVDDSQLPKDRFSAERLKGVDSTLKIQPAELGDSAMYLCASSRTGGANTGELFFGEGSRLTVL.

This chain connects TRBV6-5 to TRBJ2-7; 7 bases fit TRBD1. Germline V CDR1 and CDR2: MNHEY, SVGAGI. CDR3 length: 12 residues. Trimming took 5 bases from V and 4 from J; bases not matched to a gene: 2. The CDR3 bases are TGTGCCAGCAGTAAGACAGGGTACGAGCAGTACTTC. Translation: CASSKTGYEQYF.

The rearrangement links TRBV24-1 to TRBJ1-5; maybe TRBD1 (5 bases). The CDR3 is 16 residues long. Germline V gene lookup returns CDR1 KGHDR and CDR2 SFDVKD. Trimming shortened V by 2 bases and J by 0 bases, and 10 bases separated the two germline ends. The CDR3 DNA sequence: TGTGCCACCAGTGATTCCCGACAGCCTAGCAATCAGCCCCAGCATTTT. It specifies CATSDSRQPSNQPQHF.

The gene calls are TRBV2 and TRBJ1-2; no reliable D call. The CDR3 extends over 13 amino acids. Germline V gene data show CDR1 as SNHLY and CDR2 as FYNNEI. V lost 6 bases and J 8 bases, leaving 16 bases between the germline ends. CDR3 sequence (DNA): TGTGCCAGCAGCGGTGAACCGGCGGGCGGCTACACCTTC. Protein product: CASSGEPAGGYTF.

The chain carries TRBV12-3 or TRBV12-4 and TRBJ2-5, with 8 bases that match TRBD2. This CDR3 has 13 residues. J was trimmed by 5 bases and V by 7 bases; bases with no gene match: 6. As DNA, the CDR3 is TGTGCCAGCAATTTGCGGGGGGAGGAGACCCAGTACTTC. Its protein product is CASNLRGEETQYF.

The V gene is TRBV28, the J gene TRBJ2-1; the D gene is possibly TRBD2 (5 bases). This CDR3 has 15 residues. Deletions cut 3 bases from V and 1 base from J, with 10 bases between. Per the germline V gene, CDR1 is MDHEN and CDR2 is SYDVKM. This CDR3 is CASSFRGISYNEQFF. CDR3 bases: TGTGCCAGCAGTTTTCGGGGAATTTCCTACAATGAGCAGTTCTTC.

The chain couples TRBV12-3 or TRBV12-4 to TRBJ1-1; D is uncertain. V lost 10 bases and J lost 0, with 9 bases in between. The CDR3 extends over 12 amino acids. CDR3 DNA: TGTGCCACCACTACCATGAACACTGAAGCTTTCTTT. Its protein is CATTTMNTEAFF.